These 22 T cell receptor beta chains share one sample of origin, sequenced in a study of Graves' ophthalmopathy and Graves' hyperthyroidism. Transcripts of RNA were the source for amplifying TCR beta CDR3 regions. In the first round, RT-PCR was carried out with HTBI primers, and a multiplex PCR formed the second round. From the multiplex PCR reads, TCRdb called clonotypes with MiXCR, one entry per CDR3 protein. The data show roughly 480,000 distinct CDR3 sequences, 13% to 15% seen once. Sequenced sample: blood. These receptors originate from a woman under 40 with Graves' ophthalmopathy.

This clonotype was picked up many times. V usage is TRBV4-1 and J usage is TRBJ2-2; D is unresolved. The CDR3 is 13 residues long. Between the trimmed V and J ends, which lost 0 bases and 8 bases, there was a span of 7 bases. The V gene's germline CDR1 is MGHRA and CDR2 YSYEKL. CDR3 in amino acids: CASSQDVAGELFF. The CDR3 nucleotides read TGCGCCAGCAGCCAAGATGTAGCAGGGGAGCTGTTTTTT.

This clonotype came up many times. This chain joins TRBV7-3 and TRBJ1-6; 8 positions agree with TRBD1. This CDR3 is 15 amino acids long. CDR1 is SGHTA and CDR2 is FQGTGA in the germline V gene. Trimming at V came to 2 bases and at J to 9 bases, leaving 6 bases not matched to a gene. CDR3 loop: CASSLVGRGPSPLHF. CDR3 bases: TGTGCCAGCAGCTTAGTCGGCAGGGGGCCTTCACCCCTCCACTTT.

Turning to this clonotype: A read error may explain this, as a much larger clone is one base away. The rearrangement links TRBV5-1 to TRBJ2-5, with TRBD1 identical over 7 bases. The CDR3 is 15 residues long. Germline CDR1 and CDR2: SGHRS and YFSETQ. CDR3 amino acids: CASSLGTVQEDTQYF. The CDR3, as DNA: TGCGCCAGCAGCCTTGGGACAGTCCAGGAAGATACCCAGTACTTC.

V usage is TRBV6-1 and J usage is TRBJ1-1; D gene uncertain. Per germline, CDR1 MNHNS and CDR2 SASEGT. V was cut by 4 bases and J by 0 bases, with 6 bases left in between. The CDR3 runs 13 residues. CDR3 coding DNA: TGTGCCAGCAGTGTCATGGTGAACACTGAAGCTTTCTTT. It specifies CASSVMVNTEAFF.

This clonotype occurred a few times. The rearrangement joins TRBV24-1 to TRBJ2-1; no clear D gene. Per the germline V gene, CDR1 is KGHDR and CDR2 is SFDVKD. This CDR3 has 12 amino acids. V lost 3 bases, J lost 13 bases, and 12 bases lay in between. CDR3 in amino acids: CATSDPGYGQFF. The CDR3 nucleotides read TGTGCCACCAGTGATCCGGGCTACGGACAGTTCTTC.

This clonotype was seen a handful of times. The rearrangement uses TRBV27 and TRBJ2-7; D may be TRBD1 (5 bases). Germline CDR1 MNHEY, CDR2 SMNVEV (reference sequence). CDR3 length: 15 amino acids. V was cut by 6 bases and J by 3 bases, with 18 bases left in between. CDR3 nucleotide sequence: TGTGCCAGCAGCCCCCGGCCAGGGATAGTCTACGAGCAGTACTTC. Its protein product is CASSPRPGIVYEQYF.

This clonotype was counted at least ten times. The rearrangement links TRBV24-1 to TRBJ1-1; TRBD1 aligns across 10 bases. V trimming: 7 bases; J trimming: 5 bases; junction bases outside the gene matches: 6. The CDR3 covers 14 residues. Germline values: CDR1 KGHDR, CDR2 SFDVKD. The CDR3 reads CATSTGTGVTEAFF. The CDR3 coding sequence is TGTGCCACCAGCACCGGGACAGGGGTAACTGAAGCTTTCTTT.

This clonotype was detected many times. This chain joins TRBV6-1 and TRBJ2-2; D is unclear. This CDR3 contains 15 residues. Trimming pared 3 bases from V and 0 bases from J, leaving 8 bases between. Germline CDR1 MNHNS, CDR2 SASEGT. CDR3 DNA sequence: TGTGCCAGCAGTGAGGGTACAACGAACACCGGGGAGCTGTTTTTT. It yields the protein CASSEGTTNTGELFF.

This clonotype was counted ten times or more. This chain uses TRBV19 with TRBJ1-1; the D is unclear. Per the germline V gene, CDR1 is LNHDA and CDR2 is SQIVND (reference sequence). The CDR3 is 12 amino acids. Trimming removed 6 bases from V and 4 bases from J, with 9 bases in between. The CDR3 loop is CASSRWGTEAFF. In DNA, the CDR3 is TGTGCCAGTAGCCGTTGGGGCACTGAAGCTTTCTTT.

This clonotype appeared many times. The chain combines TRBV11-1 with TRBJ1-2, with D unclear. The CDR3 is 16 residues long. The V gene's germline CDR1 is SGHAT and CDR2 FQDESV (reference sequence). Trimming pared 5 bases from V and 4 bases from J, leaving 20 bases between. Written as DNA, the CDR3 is TGTGCCAGCAGCCTCCCCCTCGGAAATCCTCCCTATGGCTACACCTTC. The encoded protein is CASSLPLGNPPYGYTF.

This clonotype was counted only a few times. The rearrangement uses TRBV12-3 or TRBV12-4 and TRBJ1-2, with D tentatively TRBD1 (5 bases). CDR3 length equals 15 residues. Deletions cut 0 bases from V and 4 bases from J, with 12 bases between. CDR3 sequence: CASSLASSRVYGYTF. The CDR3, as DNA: TGTGCCAGCAGTTTAGCGAGTTCCAGGGTCTATGGCTACACCTTC.

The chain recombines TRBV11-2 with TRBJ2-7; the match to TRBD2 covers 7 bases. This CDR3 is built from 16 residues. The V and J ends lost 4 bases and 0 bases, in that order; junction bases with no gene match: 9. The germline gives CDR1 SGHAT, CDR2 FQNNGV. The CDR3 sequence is CASSSPAGDRSYEQYF. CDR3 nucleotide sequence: TGTGCCAGCAGCTCCCCCGCGGGGGACCGCTCCTACGAGCAGTACTTC.

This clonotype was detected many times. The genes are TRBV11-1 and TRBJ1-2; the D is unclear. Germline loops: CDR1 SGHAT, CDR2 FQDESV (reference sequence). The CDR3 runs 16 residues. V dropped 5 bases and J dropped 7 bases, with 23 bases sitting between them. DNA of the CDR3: TGTGCCAGCAGCAAGGGAAGCCCGCGAATCCCACCTGGCTACACCTTC. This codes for CASSKGSPRIPPGYTF. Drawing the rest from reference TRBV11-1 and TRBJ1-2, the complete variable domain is EAEVAQSPRYKITEKSQAVAFWCDPISGHATLYWYRQILGQGPELLVQFQDESVVDDSQLPKDRFSAERLKGVDSTLKIQPAELGDSAMYLCASSKGSPRIPPGYTFGSGTRLTVV.

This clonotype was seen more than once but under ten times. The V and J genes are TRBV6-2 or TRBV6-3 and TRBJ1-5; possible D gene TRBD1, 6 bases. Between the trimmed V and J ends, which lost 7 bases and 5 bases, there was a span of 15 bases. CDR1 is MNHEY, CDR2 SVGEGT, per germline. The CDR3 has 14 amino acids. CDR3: CASTEGGSHQPQHF. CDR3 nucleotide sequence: TGTGCCAGCACGGAGGGGGGTTCCCATCAGCCCCAGCATTTT.

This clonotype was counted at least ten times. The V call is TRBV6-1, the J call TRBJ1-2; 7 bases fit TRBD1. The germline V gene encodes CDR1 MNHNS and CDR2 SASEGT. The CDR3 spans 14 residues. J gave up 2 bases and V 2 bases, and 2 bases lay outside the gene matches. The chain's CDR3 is CASSEMDRNYGYTF. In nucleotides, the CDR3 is TGTGCCAGCAGTGAAATGGACAGGAACTATGGCTACACCTTC.

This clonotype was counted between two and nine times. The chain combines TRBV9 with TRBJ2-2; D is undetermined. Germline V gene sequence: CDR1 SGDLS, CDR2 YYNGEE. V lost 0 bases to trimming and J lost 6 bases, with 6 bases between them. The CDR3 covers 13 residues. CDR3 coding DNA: TGTGCCAGCAGCGTAGTTTTGGCCGGGGAGCTGTTTTTT. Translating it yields CASSVVLAGELFF. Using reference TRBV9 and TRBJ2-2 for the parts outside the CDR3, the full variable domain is DSGVTQTPKHLITATGQRVTLRCSPRSGDLSVYWYQQSLDQGLQFLIQYYNGEERAKGNILERFSAQQFPDLHSELNLSSLELGDSALYFCASSVVLAGELFFGEGSRLTVL.

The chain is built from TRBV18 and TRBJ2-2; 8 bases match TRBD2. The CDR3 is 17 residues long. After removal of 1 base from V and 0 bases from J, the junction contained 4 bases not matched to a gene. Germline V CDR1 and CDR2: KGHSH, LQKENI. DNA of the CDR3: TGTGCCAGCTCACCACGGCCGGGACTAGCGAACACCGGGGAGCTGTTTTTT. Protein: CASSPRPGLANTGELFF.

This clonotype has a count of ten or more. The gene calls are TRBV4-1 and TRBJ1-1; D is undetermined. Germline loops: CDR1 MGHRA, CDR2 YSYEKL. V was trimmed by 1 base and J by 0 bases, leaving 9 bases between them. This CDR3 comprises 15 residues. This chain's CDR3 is CASSQVPEMNTEAFF. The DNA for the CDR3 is TGCGCCAGCAGCCAAGTACCTGAGATGAACACTGAAGCTTTCTTT.

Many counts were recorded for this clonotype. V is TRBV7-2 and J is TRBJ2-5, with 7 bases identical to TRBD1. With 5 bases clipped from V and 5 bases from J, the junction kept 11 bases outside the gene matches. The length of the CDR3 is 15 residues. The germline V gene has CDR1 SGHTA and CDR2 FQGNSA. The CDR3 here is CASSVTATGYETQYF. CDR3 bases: TGTGCCAGCAGCGTAACCGCGACAGGGTACGAGACCCAGTACTTC.

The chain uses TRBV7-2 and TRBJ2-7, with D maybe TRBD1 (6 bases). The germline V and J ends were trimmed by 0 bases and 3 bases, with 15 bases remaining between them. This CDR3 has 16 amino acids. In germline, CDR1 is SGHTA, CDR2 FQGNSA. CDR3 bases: TGTGCCAGCAGCTTAGCTGTACAGGGTCGAATCTACGAGCAGTACTTC. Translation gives CASSLAVQGRIYEQYF.

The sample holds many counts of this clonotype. CDR3 amino acids: CASTGLARGIAYGYTF. The CDR3 bases are TGTGCCAGCACCGGGCTAGCCCGGGGGATCGCCTATGGCTACACCTTC. The chain combines TRBV28 with TRBJ1-2, with D perhaps TRBD1 (5 bases). CDR3 length: 16 amino acids. V shed 7 bases and J shed 4 bases, with 22 bases lying between them. From germline, CDR1 is MDHEN and CDR2 SYDVKM.

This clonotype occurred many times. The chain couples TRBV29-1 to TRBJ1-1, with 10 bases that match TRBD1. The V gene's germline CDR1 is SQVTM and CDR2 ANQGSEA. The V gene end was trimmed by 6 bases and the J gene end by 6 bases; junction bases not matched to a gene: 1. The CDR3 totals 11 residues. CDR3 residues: CSVDRGPEAFF. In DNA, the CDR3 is TGCAGCGTAGACAGGGGGCCTGAAGCTTTCTTT.